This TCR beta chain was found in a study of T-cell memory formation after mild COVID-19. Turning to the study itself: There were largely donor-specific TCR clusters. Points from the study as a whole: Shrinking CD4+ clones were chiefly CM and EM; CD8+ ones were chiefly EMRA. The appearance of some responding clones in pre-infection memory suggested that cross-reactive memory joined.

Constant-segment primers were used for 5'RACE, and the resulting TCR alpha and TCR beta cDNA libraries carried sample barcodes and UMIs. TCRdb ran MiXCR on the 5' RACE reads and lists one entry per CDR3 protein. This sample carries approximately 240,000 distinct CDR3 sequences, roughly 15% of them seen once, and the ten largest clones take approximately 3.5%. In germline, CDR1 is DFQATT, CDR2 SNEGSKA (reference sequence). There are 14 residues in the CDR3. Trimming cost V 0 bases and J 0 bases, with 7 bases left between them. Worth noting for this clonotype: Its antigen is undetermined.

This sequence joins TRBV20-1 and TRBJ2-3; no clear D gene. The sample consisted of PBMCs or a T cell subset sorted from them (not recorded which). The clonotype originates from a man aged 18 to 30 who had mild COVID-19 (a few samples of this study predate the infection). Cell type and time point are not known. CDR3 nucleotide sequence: TGCAGTGCTAGAGACGAACTTAGCACAGATACGCAGTATTTT. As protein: CSARDELSTDTQYF.